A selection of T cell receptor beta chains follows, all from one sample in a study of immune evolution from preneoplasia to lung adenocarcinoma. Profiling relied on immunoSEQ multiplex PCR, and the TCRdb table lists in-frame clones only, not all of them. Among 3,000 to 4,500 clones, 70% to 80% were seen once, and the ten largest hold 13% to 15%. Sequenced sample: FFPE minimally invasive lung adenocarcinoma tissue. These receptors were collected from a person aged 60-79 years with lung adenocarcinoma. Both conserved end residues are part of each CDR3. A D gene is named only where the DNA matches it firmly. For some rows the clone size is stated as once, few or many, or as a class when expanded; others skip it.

TGCGCCAGCAGCCCCAGTATAGCGGGATCCTCCTACAATGAGCAGTTCTTC | CASSPSIAGSSYNEQFF | - | TRBJ2-1 | TRBV4-3 | TRBD2
TGTGCCAGCAGCACCCCGACTAGCTTGCGGTACGAGCAGTACTTC | CASSTPTSLRYEQYF | - | TRBJ2-7 | TRBV7-2 | TRBD2
TGTGCCAGCAGTGAACCCCTCGAGCAGTACTTC | CASSEPLEQYF | - | TRBJ2-7 | TRBV6-1 | -
TGTGCCTGGACCCTGGCAGGGGAAAATTCACCCCTCCACTTT | CAWTLAGENSPLHF | few | TRBJ1-6 | TRBV30 | -
TGCGCCAGCAGCCAAGATATAGCAGGGGCGGGTAGGGTCTTC | CASSQDIAGAGRVF | - | TRBJ2-1 | TRBV4-3 | -
TGTGCCAGCAGTTACTCGAGGGCGGTAACCTACGAGCAGTACTTC | CASSYSRAVTYEQYF | once | TRBJ2-7 | TRBV6-5 | -
TGTGCCAGTAGTGCAGGGTACGCAGATACGCAGTATTTT | CASSAGYADTQYF | - | TRBJ2-3 | TRBV19 | -
TGCAGTGCCCTAGCGTACAATGAGCAGTTCTTC | CSALAYNEQFF | - | TRBJ2-1 | TRBV20-1 | -
TGTGCCAGCAGCAAAACGGGGCGTAGCGGGACCCACAATGAGCAGTTCTTC | CASSKTGRSGTHNEQFF | - | TRBJ2-1 | TRBV21-1 | -
TGTGCCAGCAGCTTATGGCTAGTTGGCGAGCAGTACTTC | CASSLWLVGEQYF | once | TRBJ2-7 | TRBV11-2 | -
TGTGCCAGCAGTGAGGGGGGGACAGTATACGAGCAGTACTTC | CASSEGGTVYEQYF | - | TRBJ2-7 | TRBV6-1 | -
TGCGCCAGCAGCCAGCAAGGGGACCCCACAGATACGCAGTATTTT | CASSQQGDPTDTQYF | - | TRBJ2-3 | TRBV5-1 | -
TGTGCCAGCAGTGAGCAGGGTCTGGGCTACACCTTC | CASSEQGLGYTF | - | TRBJ1-2 | TRBV6-1 | -
TGTGCCAGCAGCTCAGAGGTAGCTAGCGGGAGGTCTGAGCAGTTCTTC | CASSSEVASGRSEQFF | - | TRBJ2-1 | TRBV7-9 | TRBD2
TGTGCCAGCAGCGTGGACGGACTAGCTCCGAGCATTCAGTACTTC | CASSVDGLAPSIQYF | - | TRBJ2-4 | TRBV9 | TRBD2
TGTGCCTGGAGTCCCGCGGGGGGCAGGAACTCTGGAAACACCATATATTTT | CAWSPAGGRNSGNTIYF | once | TRBJ1-3 | TRBV30 | -
TGCGCCAGCAGCTTGGAGGCTAGCGGGAGGGCCCCGTCAGATACGCAGTATTTT | CASSLEASGRAPSDTQYF | - | TRBJ2-3 | TRBV5-1 | TRBD2
TGTGCCAGCAGCGCCCCCTCATCTGGAGATGCCAAACAGTATTTT | CASSAPSSGDAKQYF | - | TRBJ2-3 | TRBV9 | -
TGCGCCAGCAGACTGTCGAGACAGGTTCTGGGGCACTACGAGCAGTACTTC | CASRLSRQVLGHYEQYF | few | TRBJ2-7 | TRBV23-1 | -
TGTGCCAGCAGCTTATTCCCCGGGACAGGGGGCTTGAATGAGCAGTTCTTC | CASSLFPGTGGLNEQFF | - | TRBJ2-1 | TRBV7-9 | TRBD1
TGTGCCAGCAGCCGACCAGGTAACACTGAAGCTTTCTTT | CASSRPGNTEAFF | - | TRBJ1-1 | TRBV5-4 | -
TGTGCCAGCAGTGTCCCAGGGATAGAAGGCTACACCTTC | CASSVPGIEGYTF | - | TRBJ1-2 | TRBV25-1 | -
TGCGCCAGCAGCTTGTGGGGCGATACGCAGTATTTT | CASSLWGDTQYF | - | TRBJ2-3 | TRBV5-1 | -
TGCAGCGGAGAACAGGGGTTGACGAACACTGAAGCTTTCTTT | CSGEQGLTNTEAFF | - | TRBJ1-1 | TRBV29-1 | TRBD1
TGTGCCAGCAGCTTAGATCAGGGGGCTGAAGCTTTCTTT | CASSLDQGAEAFF | - | TRBJ1-1 | TRBV11-1 | TRBD1
TGTGCCAGTAGTCGGGGGACAGGGGTCTCCGGGGAGCTGTTTTTT | CASSRGTGVSGELFF | - | TRBJ2-2 | TRBV19 | TRBD1
TGCAGCGCCTCCCTAGCGGTAGACATTCAGTACTTC | CSASLAVDIQYF | - | TRBJ2-4 | TRBV29-1 | TRBD2
TGTGCCTGGAACCAACGGCAGGGGGCTTGGGGCACTGAAGCTTTCTTT | CAWNQRQGAWGTEAFF | - | TRBJ1-1 | TRBV30 | TRBD1
TGTGCCACCAGTCCCGGGACGGGTGAAAAACTGTTTTTT | CATSPGTGEKLFF | - | TRBJ1-4 | TRBV15 | -
TGTGCCAGCAGCTTAGGCCTTCTGGGGGAGACCCAGTACTTC | CASSLGLLGETQYF | - | TRBJ2-5 | TRBV7-7 | -
TGTGCCAGTAGGGACGCTAGCTCCTACGAGCAGTACTTC | CASRDASSYEQYF | few | TRBJ2-7 | TRBV19 | -
TGTGCCAGCAGCCTAGAGGGACAGGGGACCTATGGCTACACCTTC | CASSLEGQGTYGYTF | - | TRBJ1-2 | TRBV11-1 | TRBD1
TGTGCCAGTAAAACGAAGGGTGAGCAGTTCTTC | CASKTKGEQFF | - | TRBJ2-1 | TRBV19 | -
TGTGCCAGCGGCGCGACAGAAGAGACCCAGTACTTC | CASGATEETQYF | once | TRBJ2-5 | TRBV19 | -
TGTGCCAGCAGCTTAGTAGCGGGAAGCTCCTACAATGAGCAGTTCTTC | CASSLVAGSSYNEQFF | - | TRBJ2-1 | TRBV11-1 | TRBD2
TGTGCCAGCAGTTACACAGGACTAGCGGAAAACATTCAGTACTTC | CASSYTGLAENIQYF | - | TRBJ2-4 | TRBV6-5 | TRBD2
TGTGCCAGCAGCGACCCGGACAGGTCCACGGCTAATGAGCAGTTCTTC | CASSDPDRSTANEQFF | - | TRBJ2-1 | TRBV9 | TRBD1
TGTGCCAGCAGCGTGGAGGTATGGGACACTGAAGCTTTCTTT | CASSVEVWDTEAFF | large | TRBJ1-1 | TRBV9 | -
TGCAGCGTTGGGGGGGCTGGGAGGGACCAGTACTTC | CSVGGAGRDQYF | once | TRBJ2-5 | TRBV29-1 | -